The clone carrying this T cell receptor (beta chain) was recorded at least ten times. Its cognate antigen is unknown. The data were obtained in a study of metastatic and nonmetastatic thyroid tumors. Regarding the study as a whole: Across blood and tumor, TCR beta diversity in malignant thyroid tumors was reportedly significantly higher than in benign nodules.

Germline lookup yields CDR1 MNHEY and CDR2 SMNVEV (reference sequence). The CDR3 spans 17 residues. V lost 3 bases, J lost 2 bases, and 17 bases lay in between. Every patient underwent thyroid surgery untreated. TCRdb reanalyzed the PCR reads with MiXCR. The data show 60,000 or so clones, almost 30% seen once. The chain combines TRBV27 with TRBJ1-5; TRBD1 is a possible D gene (5 bases). The sequencing input was blood. The sequence was obtained from a female donor with papillary thyroid cancer or a benign thyroid nodule (not recorded which). Some clones in this sample may be carry-over from other donors' samples. CDR3 loop: CASSLTGGRNGNQPQHF. The CDR3 nucleotides are TGTGCCAGCAGTTTGACGGGGGGGAGGAATGGCAATCAGCCCCAGCATTTT.